Sequencing of this T cell receptor (beta chain) was carried out in a study of shared clonotypes between healthy human individuals. Turning to the study itself: The cohort comprised a couple of women and a few men. Their ages spanned 18 to 49 years. Broader study findings: It was expected that sequencing depth would affect clonotype sharing among donors. Blood was the sole source, and tissue repertoires probably differ.

Terminally differentiated effector memory CD45RA+ cells were left out of the naive CD8 fraction, which was CD45RO-negative and positively selected for CCR7. Germline CDR1 is SQVTM and CDR2 is ANQGSEA. V was shortened by 4 bases and J by 7 bases, with 23 bases between the two germline ends. The CDR3 is made up of 15 amino acids. Only in-frame clones appear in the TCRdb table, and some are missing; sequencing was by immunoSEQ multiplex PCR. The sample carries 2 million to 2.5 million clones, about 92% recorded once. In regard to this clone: What it binds is unknown.

The sample consisted of naive CD8+ T cells from PBMCs. This sequence originates from a young man in good health. Some clones in this sample may be carry-over from other donors' samples. The genes are TRBV29-1 and TRBJ2-7; a weak D match, TRBD2 (5 bases). DNA of the CDR3: TGCAGCGTTGTAACCCCGGACTCCACCATCGGGGAGCAGTACTTC. Translated, it gives CSVVTPDSTIGEQYF.